These 23 T cell receptor beta chains were sequenced from one sample in a study of OX40 agonist ivuxolimab in advanced cancers. Only in-frame clones appear in the TCRdb table, and some are missing; sequencing was by immunoSEQ multiplex PCR. The sample consists of about 86,000 clones, about 90% of them appearing once. This specimen consisted of CD4+ or CD8+ T cells sorted from blood, obtained in a trial of the OX40 agonist ivuxolimab. These receptors all come from an adult with an advanced solid tumor such as melanoma, head and neck, liver or kidney cancer.

Comments on this clone: At one boundary the junction diverges from the germline segment, which might be a read error. The rearrangement joins TRBV7-7 to TRBJ2-1; 7 bases are shared with TRBD1. CDR3 length equals 16 residues. Per germline, CDR1 SSHAT and CDR2 FNYEAQ (reference sequence). The CDR3 loop reads CASSLCGTVLRDEQFF. The CDR3, as DNA: TGTGCTAGCAGCTTATGTGGGACAGTCTTACGAGATGAGCAGTTCTTC. The full variable domain, with the rest looked up from reference TRBV7-7 and TRBJ2-1, is GAGVSQSPRYKVTKRGQDVTLRCDPISSHATLYWYQQALGQGPEFLTYFNYEAQPDKSGLPSDRFSAERPEGSISTLTIQRTEQRDSAMYRCASSLCGTVLRDEQFFGPGTRLTVL.

The V and J genes are TRBV18 and TRBJ2-7, with D hard to call. The CDR3 loop spans 12 amino acids. With 2 bases removed from V and 6 bases from J, the gap between germline ends came to 8 bases. Germline-derived CDR1 and CDR2 are KGHSH and LQKENI. DNA of the CDR3: TGTGCCAGCTCACCAACCAGGTTCGAGCAGTACTTC. Protein product: CASSPTRFEQYF. The full variable domain, its missing parts supplied by reference TRBV18 and TRBJ2-7, is NAGVMQNPRHLVRRRGQEARLRCSPMKGHSHVYWYRQLPEEGLKFMVYLQKENIIDESGMPKERFSAEFPKEGPSILRIQQVVRGDSAAYFCASSPTRFEQYFGPGTRLTVT.

The chain links TRBV28 to TRBJ2-7; D may be TRBD1 (6 bases). Trimming took 5 bases from V and 2 from J, leaving 16 bases between them. Germline CDR1 reads MDHEN; CDR2 reads SYDVKM. CDR3 length: 15 residues. CDR3 in DNA: TGTGCCAGCAGTACTAACAGGGCTGTAACCTACGAGCAGTACTTC. Its translation: CASSTNRAVTYEQYF.

This chain uses TRBV18 with TRBJ2-3, with 8 bases matching TRBD2. Unmatched junction bases numbered 3, after V lost 0 bases and J lost 1 base. The CDR3 runs 16 residues. Germline V CDR1 and CDR2: KGHSH, LQKENI. In DNA, the CDR3 is TGTGCCAGCTCACCACCGATGCGGGAGGGCACAGATACGCAGTATTTT. This sequence encodes CASSPPMREGTDTQYF.

The genes are TRBV5-1 and TRBJ2-1, with 9 bases identical to TRBD1. Losses at the gene ends were 4 bases for V and 7 bases for J; bases not matched to a gene: 9. Per germline, CDR1 SGHRS and CDR2 YFSETQ. This CDR3 contains 15 residues. In DNA form, the CDR3 reads TGCGCCAGCAGCCGGGCCGGGACAGGGCTTAATGAGCAGTTCTTC. It yields the protein CASSRAGTGLNEQFF.

The chain is built from TRBV10-3 and TRBJ2-5, with TRBD1 matching 7 bases. Looked up from germline, CDR1 is ENHRY and CDR2 is SYGVKD. This CDR3 is 13 amino acids long. Trimming cost V 4 bases and J 1 base; bases outside gene matches: 0. The CDR3, as DNA: TGTGCCATCAGTGGGACAGGCCAAGAGACCCAGTACTTC. As protein: CAISGTGQETQYF.

The chain employs TRBV6-5 and TRBJ2-3; D unresolved. Germline loops: CDR1 MNHEY, CDR2 SVGAGI. Deletions cut 2 bases from V and 3 bases from J, with 6 bases between. This CDR3 contains 13 residues. CDR3 in DNA: TGTGCCAGCAGTTACGGTGGGACAGATACGCAGTATTTT. Translating it yields CASSYGGTDTQYF.

The chain uses TRBV28 and TRBJ2-7, with D unresolved. CDR3 length: 14 residues. V lost 2 bases and J 5 bases, leaving 13 bases between the germline ends. Germline values: CDR1 MDHEN, CDR2 SYDVKM. CDR3 in amino acids: CASSLTLDVDEQYF. CDR3 DNA sequence: TGTGCCAGCAGTTTAACCTTAGACGTCGACGAGCAGTACTTC.

The rearrangement uses TRBV9 and TRBJ2-1, with TRBD2 matching 9 bases. This CDR3 spans 18 amino acids. The germline V gene has CDR1 SGDLS and CDR2 YYNGEE. V shed 1 base, J shed 4 bases, and the junction held 12 bases outside the gene matches. The CDR3 loop reads CASSVRGEGLAFYNEQFF. The CDR3 DNA sequence: TGTGCCAGCAGCGTAAGGGGAGAAGGACTAGCGTTTTACAATGAGCAGTTCTTC.

V and J are TRBV4-1 and TRBJ2-7; tentative D call: TRBD2 (5 bases). Germline CDR1 is MGHRA and CDR2 is YSYEKL. The CDR3 has 15 residues. The V end was cut by 1 base, the J end by 4 bases, with 14 bases between. The CDR3 nucleotides read TGCGCCAGCAGCCAAGGGGAGACCGGCCGGTACGAGCAGTACTTC. Its translation: CASSQGETGRYEQYF.

The chain carries TRBV9 and TRBJ2-1; TRBD2 might be the D (6 bases). Germline-derived CDR1 and CDR2 are SGDLS and YYNGEE. V lost 3 bases and J 0 bases, leaving 10 bases between the germline ends. The CDR3 contains 15 residues. As DNA, the CDR3 is TGTGCCAGCAGCGCGGCGGGGAGCTCCTACAATGAGCAGTTCTTC. This encodes CASSAAGSSYNEQFF.

The genes are TRBV6-1 and TRBJ2-3; no firm D call. Trimming cost V 1 base and J 2 bases, with 7 bases left between them. The germline V gene has CDR1 MNHNS and CDR2 SASEGT. The CDR3 length is 14 residues. This CDR3 reads CASSEVWVTDTQYF. The CDR3 nucleotides read TGTGCCAGCAGTGAAGTGTGGGTCACAGATACGCAGTATTTT.

The CDR3 is CATSRDLAGGYEQYF. In nucleotides, the CDR3 is TGTGCCACCAGCAGAGATCTCGCGGGAGGCTACGAGCAGTACTTC. The chain couples TRBV15 to TRBJ2-7; TRBD2 aligns across 8 bases. The CDR3 has 15 residues. With V trimmed by 0 bases and J by 3 bases, 4 bases remained unmatched. Germline CDR1 is LNHNV and CDR2 is YYDKDF (reference sequence).

About this clone itself: Compared with germline, one end of the junction differs, possibly owing to a read error. The CDR3 sequence is CASSIRYQFRNNEAFF. The CDR3 nucleotides read TGTGCCAGTAGTATAAGGTATCAGTTCCGGAACAATGAAGCTTTCTTT. The V gene is TRBV19, the J gene TRBJ1-1; the D is unclear. The CDR3 loop spans 16 amino acids. Looked up from germline, CDR1 is LNHDA and CDR2 is SQIVND (reference sequence).

The rearrangement uses TRBV10-3 and TRBJ1-4; the D gene is possibly TRBD1 (5 bases). Germline-derived CDR1 and CDR2 are ENHRY and SYGVKD. V was trimmed by 4 bases and J by 6 bases, leaving 15 bases between them. The CDR3 runs to 15 residues. CDR3 DNA: TGTGCCATCAGTGCCGAAGGCAGGGTGGATGAAAAACTGTTTTTT. Translating gives CAISAEGRVDEKLFF.

The chain has TRBV7-3 and TRBJ2-1, with 9 bases aligning to TRBD2. The CDR3 is 16 residues long. Trimming cost V 5 bases and J 2 bases; bases outside gene matches: 7. Germline CDR1 is SGHTA and CDR2 is FQGTGA. The CDR3 here is CASSLSGSLTYNEQFF. The CDR3 DNA follows: TGTGCCAGCAGCCTTAGCGGGAGCTTGACCTACAATGAGCAGTTCTTC.

V is TRBV13 and J is TRBJ2-3; no definite D call. Germline V gives CDR1 PRHDT, CDR2 FYEKMQ (reference sequence). This CDR3 spans 9 amino acids. Trimming took 4 bases from V and 14 from J, leaving 7 bases between them. The CDR3 sequence: CASSSPAYF. For the CDR3, the DNA is TGTGCCAGCAGCTCCCCTGCGTATTTT.

The gene calls are TRBV30 and TRBJ2-2; the D is unclear. Germline-derived CDR1 and CDR2 are GTSNPN and SVGIG (reference sequence). Between the trimmed V and J ends, which lost 5 bases and 8 bases, there was a span of 6 bases. The CDR3 runs to 10 residues. CDR3: CAWAAGELFF. The CDR3 DNA reads as TGTGCCTGGGCCGCGGGGGAGCTGTTTTTT.

This sequence joins TRBV19 and TRBJ2-7; 8 nucleotides agree with TRBD2. The V gene end was trimmed by 3 bases and the J gene end by 2 bases; junction bases not matched to a gene: 3. The CDR3 length is 14 residues. Looked up from germline, CDR1 is LNHDA and CDR2 is SQIVND (reference sequence). CDR3 sequence: CASSISGTTYEQYF. For the CDR3, the DNA is TGTGCCAGTAGTATTAGCGGGACCACCTACGAGCAGTACTTC.

The chain links TRBV2 to TRBJ2-3; a weak D match, TRBD2 (6 bases). V was pared by 2 bases and J by 2 bases, with 11 bases between. The CDR3 has 15 amino acids. The germline V gene encodes CDR1 SNHLY and CDR2 FYNNEI. The CDR3 loop is CASSERGTHTDTQYF. In DNA form, the CDR3 reads TGTGCCAGCAGTGAACGGGGGACCCACACAGATACGCAGTATTTT.

The DNA of the CDR3 is TGTGCCAGCAGCCAGGAAGGACAGCCCCAGCATTTT. This translates into CASSQEGQPQHF. The rearrangement links TRBV14 to TRBJ1-5; D not certain. The germline gives CDR1 SGHDN, CDR2 FVKESK. Trimming removed 3 bases from V and 7 bases from J, with 7 bases in between. The CDR3 covers 12 residues.

V is TRBV28 and J is TRBJ2-7; 7 nucleotides match TRBD2. Germline V gene lookup returns CDR1 MDHEN and CDR2 SYDVKM. The length of the CDR3 is 15 residues. V lost 6 bases, J lost 0 bases, and 8 bases stayed unmatched. The CDR3 nucleotides read TGTGCCAGCAGCGGGGCTAGCGGAGGCTCCTACGAGCAGTACTTC. Translated, it gives CASSGASGGSYEQYF.

V is TRBV4-1 and J is TRBJ2-1; TRBD1 is a possible D gene (6 bases). Trimming left V 5 bases short and J 7 bases short, with 15 bases between. The V gene's germline CDR1 is MGHRA and CDR2 YSYEKL. This CDR3 is 14 amino acids long. Written as DNA, the CDR3 is TGCGCCAGCAGCACCCCACGCCAGGGGAATGAGCAGTTCTTC. Translation gives CASSTPRQGNEQFF.